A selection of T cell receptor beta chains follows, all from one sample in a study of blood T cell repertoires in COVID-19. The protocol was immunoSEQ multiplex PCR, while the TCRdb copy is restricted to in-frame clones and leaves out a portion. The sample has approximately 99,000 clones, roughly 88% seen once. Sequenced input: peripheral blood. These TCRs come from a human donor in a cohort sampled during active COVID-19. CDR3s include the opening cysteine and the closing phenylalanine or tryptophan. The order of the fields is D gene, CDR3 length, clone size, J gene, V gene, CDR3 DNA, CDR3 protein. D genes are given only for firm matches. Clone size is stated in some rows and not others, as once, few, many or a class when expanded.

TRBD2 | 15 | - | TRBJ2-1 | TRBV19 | TGTGCCAGTAGTATAGGGCTAGCGGTATACAATGAGCAGTTCTTC | CASSIGLAVYNEQFF
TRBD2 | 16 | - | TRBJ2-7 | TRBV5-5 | TGTGCCAGCAGCTTAATCCTAGCGGGACTCCTCTACGAGCAGTACTTC | CASSLILAGLLYEQYF
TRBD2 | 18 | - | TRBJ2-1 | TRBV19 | TGTGCCAGTAGTATGGGCTTTACTAGCGGGGTGAGCTACAATGAGCAGTTCTTC | CASSMGFTSGVSYNEQFF
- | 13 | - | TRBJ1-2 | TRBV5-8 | TGTGCCAGCAGCCAAACGGGGAGTTATGGCTACACCTTC | CASSQTGSYGYTF
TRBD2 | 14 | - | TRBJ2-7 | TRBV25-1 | TGTGCCAGCAGTGTGACTAGCGGGAGCTACGAGCAGTACTTC | CASSVTSGSYEQYF
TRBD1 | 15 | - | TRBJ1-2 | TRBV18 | TGTGCCAGCTCACCCGGACAGGTCACTAACTATGGCTACACCTTC | CASSPGQVTNYGYTF
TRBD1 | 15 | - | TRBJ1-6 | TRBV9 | TGTGCCAGCAGCGCTGGACAGGGGGCGTTTTCACCCCTCCACTTT | CASSAGQGAFSPLHF
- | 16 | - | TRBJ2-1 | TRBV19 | TGTGCCAGTAGTATCCCGACAGGCTGGAATTACAATGAGCAGTTCTTC | CASSIPTGWNYNEQFF
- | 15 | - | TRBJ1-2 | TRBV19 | TGTGCCAGTAGTATAGAGGCGGGGGCATACTATGGCTACACCTTC | CASSIEAGAYYGYTF
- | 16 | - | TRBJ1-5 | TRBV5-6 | TGTGCCAGCAGCTTGGCTGCGGGGGCCAGCAATCAGCCCCAGCATTTT | CASSLAAGASNQPQHF
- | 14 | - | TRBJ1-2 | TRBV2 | TGTGCCAGCAGTGACCCGGGACTGAATTATGGCTACACCTTC | CASSDPGLNYGYTF
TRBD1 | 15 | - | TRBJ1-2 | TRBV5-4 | TGTGCCAGCAGCTCGACAGGGGGCGGAAAGTATGGCTACACCTTC | CASSSTGGGKYGYTF
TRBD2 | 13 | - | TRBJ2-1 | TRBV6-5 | TGTGCCAGCAGCGTCCTCGGGGGGACTGAGCAGTTCTTC | CASSVLGGTEQFF
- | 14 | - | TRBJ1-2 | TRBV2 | TGTGCCAGCAGTGAGCAGGGGTTAGACTATGGCTACACCTTC | CASSEQGLDYGYTF
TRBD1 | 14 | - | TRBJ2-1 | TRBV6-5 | TGTGCCAGCAAAAATACAGGGGTTCACAATGAGCAGTTCTTC | CASKNTGVHNEQFF
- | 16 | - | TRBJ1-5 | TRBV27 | TGTGCCAGCAGTCCACTACAGGGTAAAAGCAATCAGCCCCAGCATTTT | CASSPLQGKSNQPQHF
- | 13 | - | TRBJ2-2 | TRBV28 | TGTGCCAGCAGGGGGCTTGACACCGGGGAGCTGTTTTTT | CASRGLDTGELFF
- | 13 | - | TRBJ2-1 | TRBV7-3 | TGTGCCAGCAGTTCCACGGGGGAGGACATTGCAGTCTTC | CASSSTGEDIAVF
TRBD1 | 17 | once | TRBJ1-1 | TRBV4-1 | TGCGCCAGCAGCCTCCTAGGGACAGGGAGTTATGCCACTGAAGCTTTCTTT | CASSLLGTGSYATEAFF
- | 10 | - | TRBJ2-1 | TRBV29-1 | TGCAGCGTTGTCCGGGGTGAGCAGTTCTTC | CSVVRGEQFF
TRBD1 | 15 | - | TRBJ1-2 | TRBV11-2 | TGTGCCAGCAGCATAAGGGACAGGGAGAACTATGGCTACACCTTC | CASSIRDRENYGYTF
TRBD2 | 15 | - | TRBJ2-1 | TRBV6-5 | TGTGCCAGCAGTCTAGACGGGGGGTACTACAATGAGCAGTTCTTC | CASSLDGGYYNEQFF
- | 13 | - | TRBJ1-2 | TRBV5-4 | TGTGCCAGCAGCTCCGCGGGGCTCGGGGGCTACACCTTC | CASSSAGLGGYTF
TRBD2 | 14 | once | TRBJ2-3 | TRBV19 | TGTGCCAGTAGTATAGGGACTAGCGCAGATACGCAGTATTTT | CASSIGTSADTQYF
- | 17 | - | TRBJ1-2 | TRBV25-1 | TGTGCCAGCAGTTCACGCCTAGGCCCCAAGGGGGACTATGGCTACACCTTC | CASSSRLGPKGDYGYTF
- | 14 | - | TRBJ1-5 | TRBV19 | TGTGCCAGTAGTAGACAGGTTCCCAATCAGCCCCAGCATTTT | CASSRQVPNQPQHF
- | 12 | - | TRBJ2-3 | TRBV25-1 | TGTGCCACCCTAGGTAGCACAGATACGCAGTATTTT | CATLGSTDTQYF
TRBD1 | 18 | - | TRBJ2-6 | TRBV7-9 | TGTGCCAGCAGCTCCAGGACAGGGGTGTTCTCTGGGGCCAACGTCCTGACTTTC | CASSSRTGVFSGANVLTF
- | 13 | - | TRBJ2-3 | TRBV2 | TGTGCCAGCCACTGGACATTTTCAAATACGCAGTATTTT | CASHWTFSNTQYF
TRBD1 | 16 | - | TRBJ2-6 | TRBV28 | TGTGCCAGCAGGCGGACAGGAACCTCTGGGGCCAACGTCCTGACTTTC | CASRRTGTSGANVLTF
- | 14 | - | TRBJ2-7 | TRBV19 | TGTGCCAGTAGTATAGGGGCAGTCTTCTACGAGCAGTACTTC | CASSIGAVFYEQYF
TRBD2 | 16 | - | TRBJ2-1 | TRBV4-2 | TGTGCCAGCAGCCAAGATGGGGCGGGAGTAAGCAATGAGCAGTTCTTC | CASSQDGAGVSNEQFF
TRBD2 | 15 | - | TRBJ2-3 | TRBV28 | TGTGCCAGCACCATGCGCGGGGGAGGGACAGATACGCAGTATTTT | CASTMRGGGTDTQYF
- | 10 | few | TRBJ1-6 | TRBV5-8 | TGTGCCAGCAGCGGCGACTATCTCCACTTT | CASSGDYLHF
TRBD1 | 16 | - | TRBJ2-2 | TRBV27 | TGTGCCAGCAGTCCCTACCGACAGGGGAGAACCGGGGAGCTGTTTTTT | CASSPYRQGRTGELFF
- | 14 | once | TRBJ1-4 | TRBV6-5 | TGTGCCAGCTCGTTGACGGGGAACGACGAAAAACTGTTTTTT | CASSLTGNDEKLFF
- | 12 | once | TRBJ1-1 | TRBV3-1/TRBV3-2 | TGTGCCAGCAGCCGGGGGGGCACTGAAGCTTTCTTT | CASSRGGTEAFF
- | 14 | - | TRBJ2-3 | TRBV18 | TGTGCCAGCTCACCGCGGGCAGCCACAGATACGCAGTATTTT | CASSPRAATDTQYF
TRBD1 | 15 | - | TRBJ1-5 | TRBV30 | TGTGCCTGGTTTCCAGGGGGCCTTAGCAATCAGCCCCAGCATTTT | CAWFPGGLSNQPQHF
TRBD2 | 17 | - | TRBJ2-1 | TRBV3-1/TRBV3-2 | TGTGCCAGCAGCCAATTAGCGGGGGGTCCCTCCTACAATGAGCAGTTCTTC | CASSQLAGGPSYNEQFF
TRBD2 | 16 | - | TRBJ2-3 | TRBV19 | TGTGCCAGTAGTATCGGACTAGCCTCTAGCACAGATACGCAGTATTTT | CASSIGLASSTDTQYF
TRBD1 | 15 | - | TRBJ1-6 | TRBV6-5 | TGTGCCAGCAGGGACAGGGGGCTAAATAATTCACCCCTCCACTTT | CASRDRGLNNSPLHF
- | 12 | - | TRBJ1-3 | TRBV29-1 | TGCAGCGTTGAAGTCGGTGGAAACACCATATATTTT | CSVEVGGNTIYF
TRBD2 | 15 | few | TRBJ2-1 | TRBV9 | TGTGCCAGCAGCGGGGGACTAGCGGGGACTAATGAGCAGTTCTTC | CASSGGLAGTNEQFF
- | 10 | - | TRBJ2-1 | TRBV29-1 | TGCAGCGTTCCTTTCGGGGAGCAGTTCTTC | CSVPFGEQFF
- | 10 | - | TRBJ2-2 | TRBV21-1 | TGTGCCAGGTCGACCGGGGAGCTGTTTTTT | CARSTGELFF
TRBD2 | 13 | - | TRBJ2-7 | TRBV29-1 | TGCAGCGTTTCCTTGGGACTAGGATACGAGCAGTACTTC | CSVSLGLGYEQYF
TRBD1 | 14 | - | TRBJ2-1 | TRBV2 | TGTGCCAGCAGTGGACAGGGGGAATACAATGAGCAGTTCTTC | CASSGQGEYNEQFF
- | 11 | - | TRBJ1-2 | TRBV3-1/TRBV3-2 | TGTGCCAGCAGTCACTACTTGGGCTACACCTTC | CASSHYLGYTF